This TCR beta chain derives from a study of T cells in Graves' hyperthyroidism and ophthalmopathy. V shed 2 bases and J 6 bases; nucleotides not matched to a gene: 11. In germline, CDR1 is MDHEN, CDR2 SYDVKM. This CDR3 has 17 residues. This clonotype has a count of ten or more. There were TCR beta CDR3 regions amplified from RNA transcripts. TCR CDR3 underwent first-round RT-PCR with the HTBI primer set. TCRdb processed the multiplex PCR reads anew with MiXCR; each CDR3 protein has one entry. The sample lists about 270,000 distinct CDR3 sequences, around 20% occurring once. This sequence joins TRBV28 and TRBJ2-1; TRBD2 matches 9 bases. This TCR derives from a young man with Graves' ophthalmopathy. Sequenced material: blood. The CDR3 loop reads CASSLGGAGGPSNEQFF. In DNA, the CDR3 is TGTGCCAGCAGTTTAGGAGGGGCGGGAGGGCCCTCCAATGAGCAGTTCTTC.